The clone carrying this TCR beta chain was observed a single time. This sample stems from a study of blood T cell repertoires in COVID-19. Study-wide context: Sites across the United States, Italy and Spain contributed samples from acute and convalescent COVID-19. T cells, B-cell-depleted T cells, or PBMCs provided the cDNA or gDNA that served as material.

Methods used by the authors: Amplifying reference gene primers gave estimates of nucleated cell counts. Clones were sequenced by immunoSEQ multiplex PCR, and TCRdb holds only the in-frame ones, with some missing. The V and J calls and clone size were taken over from that table, and D and trimming were inferred from the DNA. The sample contains fewer than 300,000 clones, approximately 85% of which appear only once. Germline V gene lookup returns CDR1 SNHLY and CDR2 FYNNEI. Trimming removed 6 bases at V and 6 bases at J, with 17 bases between. This CDR3 has 14 residues. The sample comprised peripheral blood. The chain combines TRBV2 with TRBJ2-5, with D maybe TRBD2 (6 bases). The sequence was obtained from a human donor in a cohort sampled during active COVID-19. The CDR3 DNA reads TGTGCCAGCAGGGCATCCGGGAGAGGGAAGACCCAGTACTTC. Its protein product is CASRASGRGKTQYF.